This T cell receptor beta chain was recorded in a study of identical twins. The study's findings and limits: Fewer insertions were carried by abundant cord blood beta clonotypes, but none was seen in memory repertoires. Alpha sequences that were out-of-frame and twin-shared showed an excess of low generation probability.

The authors used template switching to add a universal primer site and gave cDNA unique molecular identifiers. TCRdb redid the calling of the 5' RACE reads with MiXCR, one entry per CDR3 protein. This sample carries 200,000 to 250,000 distinct CDR3 sequences, about 13% of them seen once, and the ten largest clones take 4%. This clonotype showed up just a few times. Its specificity is unknown. These records were also assigned to another study, of yellow fever vaccine responses in identical twins.

The sequence came from a woman in her late teens or twenties in good health. Sequenced material: memory (CD45RO+) T cells sorted from blood.

Written as DNA, the CDR3 is TGTGCCAGCAGTTACTTTTCAGGGGGCAATGAGCAGTTCTTC. Protein sequence: CASSYFSGGNEQFF. The chain links TRBV6-5 to TRBJ2-1, with 7 bases aligning to TRBD1. CDR3 size: 14 residues. The V gene's germline CDR1 is MNHEY and CDR2 SVGAGI. Losses at the gene ends were 1 base for V and 6 bases for J; bases not matched to a gene: 3.